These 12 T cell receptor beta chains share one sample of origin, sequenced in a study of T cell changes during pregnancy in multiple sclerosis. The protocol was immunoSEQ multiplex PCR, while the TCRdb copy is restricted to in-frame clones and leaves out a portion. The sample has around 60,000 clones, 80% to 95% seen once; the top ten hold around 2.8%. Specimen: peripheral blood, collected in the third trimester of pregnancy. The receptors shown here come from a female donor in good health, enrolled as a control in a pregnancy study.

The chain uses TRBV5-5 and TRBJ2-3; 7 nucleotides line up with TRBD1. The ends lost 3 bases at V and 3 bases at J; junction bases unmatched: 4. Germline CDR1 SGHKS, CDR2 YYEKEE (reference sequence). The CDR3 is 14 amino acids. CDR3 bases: TGTGCCAGCAGCTCGACAGGGATTACAGATACGCAGTATTTT. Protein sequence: CASSSTGITDTQYF.

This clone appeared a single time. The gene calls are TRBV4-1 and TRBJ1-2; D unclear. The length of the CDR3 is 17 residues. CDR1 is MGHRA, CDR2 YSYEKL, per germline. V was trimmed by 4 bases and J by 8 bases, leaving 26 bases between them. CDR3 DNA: TGCGCCAGCAGCCGCAGCCAGACAACAGAGATGGTTCGCGGCTACACCTTC. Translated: CASSRSQTTEMVRGYTF.

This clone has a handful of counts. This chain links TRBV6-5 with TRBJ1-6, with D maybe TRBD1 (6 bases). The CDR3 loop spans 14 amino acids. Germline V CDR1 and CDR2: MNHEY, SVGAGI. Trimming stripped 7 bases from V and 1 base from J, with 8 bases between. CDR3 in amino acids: CASMGQSYNSPLHF. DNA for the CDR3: TGTGCCAGCATGGGACAATCCTATAATTCACCCCTCCACTTT.

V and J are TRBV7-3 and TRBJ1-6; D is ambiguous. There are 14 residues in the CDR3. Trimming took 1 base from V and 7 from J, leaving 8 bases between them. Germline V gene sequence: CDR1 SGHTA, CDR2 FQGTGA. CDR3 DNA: TGTGCCAGCAGCTTAATGGGCGGGAATTCACCCCTCCACTTT. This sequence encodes CASSLMGGNSPLHF.

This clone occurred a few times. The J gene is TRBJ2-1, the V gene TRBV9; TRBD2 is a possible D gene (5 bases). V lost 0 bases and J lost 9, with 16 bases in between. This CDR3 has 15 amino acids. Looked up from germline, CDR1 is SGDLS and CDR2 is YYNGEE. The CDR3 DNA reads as TGTGCCAGCAGCGTAGGCGGACTCGCGGAAGCTGAGCAGTTCTTC. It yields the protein CASSVGGLAEAEQFF.

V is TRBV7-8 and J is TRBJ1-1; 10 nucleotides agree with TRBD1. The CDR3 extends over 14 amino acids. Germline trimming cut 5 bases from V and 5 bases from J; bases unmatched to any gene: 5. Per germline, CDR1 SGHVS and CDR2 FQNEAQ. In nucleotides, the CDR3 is TGTGCCAGCAGCGTGGGACAGGGGTATACTGAAGCTTTCTTT. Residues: CASSVGQGYTEAFF.

The CDR3 bases are TGCGCCAGCAGCTTGGTACCCCTGGCTAGCGGGGGGTCCTCCTACAATGAGCAGTTCTTC. It yields the protein CASSLVPLASGGSSYNEQFF. The genes are TRBV5-1 and TRBJ2-1; 11 nucleotides agree with TRBD2. V shed 0 bases, J shed 0 bases, and the junction held 11 bases outside the gene matches. Germline-derived CDR1 and CDR2 are SGHRS and YFSETQ. The CDR3 covers 20 residues.

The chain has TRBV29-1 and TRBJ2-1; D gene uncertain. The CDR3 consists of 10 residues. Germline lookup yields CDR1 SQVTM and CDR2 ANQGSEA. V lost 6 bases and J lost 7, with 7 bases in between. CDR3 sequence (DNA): TGCAGCGTAGCCGGGAATGAGCAGTTCTTC. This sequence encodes CSVAGNEQFF.

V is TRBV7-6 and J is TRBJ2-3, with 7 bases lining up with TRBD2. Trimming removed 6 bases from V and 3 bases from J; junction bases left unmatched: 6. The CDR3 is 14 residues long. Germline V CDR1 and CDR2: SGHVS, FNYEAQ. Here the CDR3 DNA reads TGTGCCAGCAGTTACGGGAGGATGACAGATACGCAGTATTTT. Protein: CASSYGRMTDTQYF.

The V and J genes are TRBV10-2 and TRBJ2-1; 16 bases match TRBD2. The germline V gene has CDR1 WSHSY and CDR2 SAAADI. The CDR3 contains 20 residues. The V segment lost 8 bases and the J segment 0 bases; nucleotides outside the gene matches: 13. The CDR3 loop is CASCGTSGRAPQSSYNEQFF. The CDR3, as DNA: TGCGCCAGCTGTGGGACTAGCGGGAGGGCCCCACAGAGCTCCTACAATGAGCAGTTCTTC.

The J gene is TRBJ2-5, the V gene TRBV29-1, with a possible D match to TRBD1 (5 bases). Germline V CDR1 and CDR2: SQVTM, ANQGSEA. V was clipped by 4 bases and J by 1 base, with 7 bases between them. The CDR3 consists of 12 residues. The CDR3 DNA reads TGCAGCGTTGTAAGGGGCCAAGAGACCCAGTACTTC. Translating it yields CSVVRGQETQYF.

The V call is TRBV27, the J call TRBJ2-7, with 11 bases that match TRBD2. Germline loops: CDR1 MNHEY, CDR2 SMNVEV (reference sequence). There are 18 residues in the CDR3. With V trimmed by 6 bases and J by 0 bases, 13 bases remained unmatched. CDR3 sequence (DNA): TGTGCCAGCAGCGCGTTCGCAACTAGCGGGAGCCCCTCCTACGAGCAGTACTTC. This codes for CASSAFATSGSPSYEQYF.